This is a list of T cell receptor beta chains from one sample in a study of regulatory T cells in long-lasting Graves disease. TCRdb ran MiXCR on the multiplex PCR reads and lists one entry per CDR3 protein. The repertoire holds a few hundred thousand distinct CDR3 sequences, with roughly a fifth as singletons. The material sequenced was peripheral blood mononuclear cells (PBMCs), taken at new diagnosis, from a patient treated with antithyroid drugs. The origin of the receptors is a female donor with Graves disease. CDR3s include the opening cysteine and the closing phenylalanine or tryptophan. D genes are given only for firm matches. For some rows the clone size is stated as once, few or many, or as a class when expanded; others skip it.

J gene	D gene	V gene	clone size	CDR3 DNA	CDR3 protein
TRBJ2-7	-	TRBV9	many	TGTGCCAGCAGCGTAGTGGCAGGGGTCGGCTACGAGCAGTACTTC	CASSVVAGVGYEQYF
TRBJ1-5	-	TRBV5-5	many	TGTGCCAGCAGCCAAGTAGGGGCTAGCAATCAGCCCCAGCATTTT	CASSQVGASNQPQHF
TRBJ1-4	TRBD1	TRBV2	many	TGTGCCAGCAGTTTTGGGACAGGGGATGAAAAACTGTTTTTT	CASSFGTGDEKLFF
TRBJ2-7	TRBD2	TRBV6-1	many	TGTGCCAGCACCGTGGGAGGGACTAACCCCTACGAGCAGTACTTC	CASTVGGTNPYEQYF
TRBJ2-5	-	TRBV20-1	many	TGCAGTGCTAGACGGGAGACCCAGTACTTC	CSARRETQYF
TRBJ2-2	-	TRBV5-1	many	TGCGCCAGCAGCTTGCGCGGGCTGGACACCGGGGAGCTGTTTTTT	CASSLRGLDTGELFF
TRBJ2-2	-	TRBV4-1	many	TGTGCCAGCAGCCAAGCTCAGGGGGGCGGGGAGCTGTTTTTT	CASSQAQGGGELFF
TRBJ2-3	-	TRBV7-2	many	TGTGCCAGCAGCTTACGGGTGGTTCTCACAGATACGCAGTATTTT	CASSLRVVLTDTQYF
TRBJ1-4	-	TRBV5-1	-	TGCGCCAGCAGGGAAACAGGAAATAATGAAAAACTGTTTTTT	CASRETGNNEKLFF
TRBJ2-1	TRBD2	TRBV5-1	-	TGCGCCAGCAGCTTGAGCCTAGCGGACTACAATGAGCAGTTCTTC	CASSLSLADYNEQFF
TRBJ2-7	TRBD1	TRBV28	many	TGTGCCAGCAGTTCCCCCGGGACAGGGCGCTACGAGCAGTACTTC	CASSSPGTGRYEQYF